This T cell receptor beta chain was sequenced in a study of shared clonotypes between healthy human individuals. Across the study: Per donor, CD8 memory used one plate, CD8 naive used two, CD4 memory used three and CD4 naive used three. Whole-study findings and limits: In general, naive subsets displayed greater estimated richness than memory subsets did.

TCRdb's copy holds only in-frame clones and misses some; the assay was immunoSEQ multiplex PCR. The table lists some 500,000 clones, around 96% of them singletons, with 0.05% to 0.07% in the top ten. Investigators divided CD4+ cells into CD45RA+ naive and CD45RA-negative memory subsets. For this clone: The antigen remains undetermined.

The receptor was derived from a woman under 40 in good health. The specimen sequenced was naive CD4+ T cells sorted from blood. Subset: CD45RA+ positively selected.

The CDR3 sequence: CASSQRLAGNTGELFF. The CDR3 DNA is TGCGCCAGCAGCCAACGACTAGCGGGAAACACCGGGGAGCTGTTTTTT. The chain has TRBV4-1 and TRBJ2-2; 11 bases are shared with TRBD2. In germline, CDR1 is MGHRA, CDR2 YSYEKL. The J segment lost 2 bases and the V segment lost 2 bases, leaving 1 base of the junction unmatched. The CDR3 sequence is 16 residues long.